A single sample gave rise to the 17 T cell receptor beta chains below, sequenced in a study of vaccination and CD4 T cells after COVID-19. Their target antigens are unknown. At the Johns Hopkins FTIC core, DNA taken from cultured CD4+ T cells was sequenced by way of the Oncomine TCR Beta short-read assay. MiXCR, run by TCRdb on the PCR reads, gives a single entry per CDR3 protein. The sample lists more than 13,000 distinct CDR3 sequences; 50% to 60% were seen once. Treatment denoted: 10-day PBMC culture with coronavirus spike peptide pools or control peptides (ViraFEST assay). The specimen was CD4+ T cells from blood, cultured in vitro, collected before SARS-CoV-2 vaccination. Every receptor here comes from a human donor who had recovered from COVID-19.

The chain combines TRBV20-1 with TRBJ2-5; D may be TRBD1 (5 bases). V was pared by 0 bases and J by 1 base, with 15 bases between. Per germline, CDR1 DFQATT and CDR2 SNEGSKA (reference sequence). The CDR3 is made up of 16 amino acids. CDR3 sequence reads: CSAREVDSAPQETQYF. In DNA form, the CDR3 reads TGCAGTGCTAGAGAGGTTGACAGCGCTCCCCAAGAGACCCAGTACTTC.

The chain has TRBV11-2 and TRBJ2-7, with D unclear. CDR1 and CDR2 (germline): SGHAT, FQNNGV. Between the trimmed V and J ends, which lost 3 bases and 4 bases, there was a span of 7 bases. There are 12 residues in the CDR3. CDR3 sequence: CASSLAVYEQYF. DNA of the CDR3: TGTGCCAGCAGCTTGGCCGTTTACGAGCAGTACTTC. The complete variable domain, with remaining parts taken from reference TRBV11-2 and TRBJ2-7, reads EAGVAQSPRYKIIEKRQSVAFWCNPISGHATLYWYQQILGQGPKLLIQFQNNGVVDDSQLPKDRFSAERLKGVDSTLKIQPAKLEDSAVYLCASSLAVYEQYFGPGTRLTVT.

J is TRBJ1-1 and V is TRBV12-3 or TRBV12-4; no reliable D call. The CDR3 covers 12 residues. Trimming took 4 bases from V and 6 from J, leaving 9 bases between them. CDR3 sequence reads: CASSSGSAEAFF. The DNA for the CDR3 is TGTGCCAGCAGTTCCGGCTCTGCTGAAGCTTTCTTT.

This clonotype was seen a handful of times. V and J are TRBV28 and TRBJ1-1; D gene unclear. V was shortened by 7 bases and J by 1 base, with 4 bases between the two germline ends. Per germline, CDR1 MDHEN and CDR2 SYDVKM. The CDR3 contains 11 residues. CDR3 sequence reads: CASTGNTEAFF. CDR3 nucleotides: TGTGCCAGCACTGGGAACACTGAAGCTTTCTTT.

The V call is TRBV29-1, the J call TRBJ1-1, with D perhaps matching TRBD1 (6 bases). The V and J ends lost 1 base and 4 bases respectively, with 13 bases between them. The CDR3 has 14 residues. The germline gives CDR1 SQVTM, CDR2 ANQGSEA. CDR3 bases: TGCAGCGTTGAAGTGGGGGGCGTGGGCACTGAAGCTTTCTTT. Translation: CSVEVGGVGTEAFF.

The chain links TRBV7-6 to TRBJ1-6; D ambiguous. This CDR3 region has 15 residues. Between the trimmed V and J ends, which lost 5 bases and 11 bases, there was a span of 19 bases. Germline V CDR1 and CDR2: SGHVS, FNYEAQ. The CDR3 coding sequence is TGTGCCAGCAGCCAGGCCCTGGGCGGGAGGACACCCCTCCACTTT. As protein: CASSQALGGRTPLHF.

This clonotype came up a few times. The chain has TRBV20-1 and TRBJ2-5; TRBD1 matches at 10 bases. This CDR3 is 16 amino acids long. Germline loops: CDR1 DFQATT, CDR2 SNEGSKA (reference sequence). The V gene end was trimmed by 4 bases and the J gene end by 1 base; junction bases not matched to a gene: 9. The CDR3 bases are TGCAGTGCTACCCCTCAGGGACAGGGGATCCAAGAGACCCAGTACTTC. This translates into CSATPQGQGIQETQYF.

The chain couples TRBV10-3 to TRBJ2-1; 8 bases map to TRBD2. Germline CDR1 reads ENHRY; CDR2 reads SYGVKD. The CDR3 loop spans 15 amino acids. Trimming at V came to 3 bases and at J to 8 bases, leaving 9 bases not matched to a gene. The CDR3 coding sequence is TGTGCCATCAGTGAAAGTAGGACTAGCCTTCATGAGCAGTTCTTC. Translating gives CAISESRTSLHEQFF.

This chain joins TRBV20-1 and TRBJ2-1; TRBD2 agrees at 8 bases. The CDR3 spans 14 residues. The trim removed 6 bases at V and 10 bases at J, leaving 14 bases unmatched. Germline V gene sequence: CDR1 DFQATT, CDR2 SNEGSKA (reference sequence). The CDR3 here is CSASSGDEINEQFF. Written as DNA, the CDR3 is TGCAGTGCCAGTAGCGGGGACGAGATCAACGAGCAGTTCTTC.

This chain connects TRBV10-3 to TRBJ1-1, with a tentative D call TRBD1 (5 bases). V lost 7 bases and J lost 2, with 14 bases in between. Germline loops: CDR1 ENHRY, CDR2 SYGVKD. The CDR3 consists of 14 residues. CDR3: CAITDPGPNTEAFF. The CDR3 region has the DNA TGTGCCATCACCGATCCGGGACCCAACACTGAAGCTTTCTTT.

Note on this clonotype: An end of the junction differs from the germline gene, which may be a read error. The J gene is TRBJ1-2, the V gene TRBV20-1, with 7 bases that match TRBD1. Germline values: CDR1 DFQATT, CDR2 SNEGSKA (reference sequence). There are 17 residues in the CDR3. DNA for the CDR3: TGCAGTGCTAGAGATACTCTGGGACAGCCGGCGGTGGGTGGCTACAACTTC. Amino acid sequence: CSARDTLGQPAVGGYNF.

The table lists this clonotype with a few counts. The chain has TRBV7-9 and TRBJ2-3, with D possibly matching TRBD2 (5 bases). The length of the CDR3 is 13 residues. In germline, CDR1 is SEHNR, CDR2 FQNEAQ (reference sequence). The V end lost 10 bases, the J end lost 1 base, and 12 bases lay between the germline ends. The CDR3 reads CATGGQRTDTQYF. DNA for the CDR3: TGTGCCACAGGCGGGCAGCGCACAGATACGCAGTATTTT. Full variable domain (remainder filled in from reference TRBV7-9 and TRBJ2-3): DTGVSQNPRHKITKRGQNVTFRCDPISEHNRLYWYRQTLGQGPEFLTYFQNEAQLEKSRLLSDRFSAERPKGSFSTLEIQRTEQGDSAMYLCATGGQRTDTQYFGPGTRLTVL.

The gene calls are TRBV6-2 or TRBV6-3 and TRBJ1-5; 9 bases map to TRBD1. V lost 6 bases, J lost 4 bases, and 7 bases stayed unmatched. This CDR3 region has 15 residues. Germline V lookup: CDR1 MNHEY, CDR2 SVGEGT. The DNA for the CDR3 is TGTGCCAGCAGGAAGACAGGGGGTACAAATCAGCCCCAGCATTTT. Translated: CASRKTGGTNQPQHF.

The chain joins TRBV20-1 to TRBJ1-5, with D perhaps matching TRBD1 (5 bases). The V end was cut by 5 bases, the J end by 6 bases, with 14 bases between. CDR1 and CDR2 (germline): DFQATT, SNEGSKA (reference sequence). The CDR3 has 13 residues. In DNA form, the CDR3 reads TGCAGTGCTCTACAGGTGGGGGGTCAGCCCCAGCATTTT. Its protein product is CSALQVGGQPQHF.

The chain is built from TRBV20-1 and TRBJ1-5, with TRBD1 identical over 9 bases. This CDR3 comprises 16 residues. CDR1 is DFQATT, CDR2 SNEGSKA, per germline (reference sequence). J lost 9 bases, V lost 5 bases, and 17 bases had no gene match. The CDR3 is CSAPSPGTGLVGPQHF. In DNA form, the CDR3 reads TGCAGTGCTCCAAGTCCCGGGACAGGGTTGGTGGGGCCCCAGCATTTT.

The rearrangement links TRBV12-3 or TRBV12-4 to TRBJ1-5; 9 bases agree with TRBD1. The CDR3 has 16 amino acids. The ends lost 5 bases at V and 6 bases at J; junction bases unmatched: 11. The CDR3 DNA reads as TGTGCCAGCAGTGAATACATAGGACAGGGGCGTCAGCCCCAGCATTTT. Translation gives CASSEYIGQGRQPQHF.

The chain carries TRBV18 and TRBJ1-1; no firm D call. Trimming shortened V by 0 bases and J by 3 bases, and 8 bases separated the two germline ends. CDR3 length: 14 amino acids. The germline gives CDR1 KGHSH, CDR2 LQKENI. The CDR3 DNA follows: TGTGCCAGCTCACCACCGGGGATAGACACTGAAGCTTTCTTT. It specifies CASSPPGIDTEAFF.